This TCR beta chain was retrieved from a study of glioma-infiltrating T cells. Amplification of TCR alpha and beta CDR3 regions from RNA used iRepertoire nested multiplex PCR. A single record per CDR3 protein comes from TCRdb applying MiXCR to the multiplex PCR reads. Of a few hundred thousand distinct CDR3 sequences in the sample, 41% are singletons; the top ten hold more than 10%. The CDR3 is 12 residues long. Trimming pared 4 bases from V and 2 bases from J, leaving 8 bases between. CDR1 and CDR2 from the germline V gene are DFQATT and SNEGSKA (reference sequence). The TCR originated in a human donor with low-grade glioma or glioblastoma, undergoing nonglioma brain surgery, or in good health (not recorded which). The sample was glioma tissue, nonneoplastic brain tissue, or PBMCs (not recorded which). The chain is built from TRBV20-1 and TRBJ2-5; D remains unclear. The chain's CDR3 is CSAILTQETQYF. The DNA for the CDR3 is TGCAGTGCTATCCTGACTCAAGAGACCCAGTACTTC.